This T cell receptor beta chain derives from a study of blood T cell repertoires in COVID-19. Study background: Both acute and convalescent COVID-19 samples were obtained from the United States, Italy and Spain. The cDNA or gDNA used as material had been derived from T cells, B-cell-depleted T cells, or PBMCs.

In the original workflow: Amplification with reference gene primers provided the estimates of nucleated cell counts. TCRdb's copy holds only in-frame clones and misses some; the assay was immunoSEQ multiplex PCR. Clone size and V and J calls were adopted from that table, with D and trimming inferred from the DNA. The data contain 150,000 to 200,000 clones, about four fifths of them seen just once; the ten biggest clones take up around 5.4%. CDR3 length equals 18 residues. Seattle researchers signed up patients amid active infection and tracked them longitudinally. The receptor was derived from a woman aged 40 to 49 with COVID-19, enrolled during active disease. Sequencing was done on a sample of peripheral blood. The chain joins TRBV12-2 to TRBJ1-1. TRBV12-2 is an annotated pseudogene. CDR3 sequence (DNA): TGTGCAAGTCGCTTCGCGGGAAATCATGCCCATCATCGCTCTGAAGCTTTCTTT. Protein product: CASRFAGNHAHHRSEAFF.